This TCR beta chain appears in the sequencing data of a study of PD-L1 blockade in urothelial cancer. Study overall: Each blood sample yielded a median of roughly 150,000 T cells.

Time point of the sample: pretreatment peripheral blood. The length of the CDR3 is 15 residues. V lost 3 bases and J 3 bases, leaving 15 bases between the germline ends. Germline V gene data show CDR1 as KGHSH and CDR2 as LQKENI. Sequencing was performed with immunoSEQ multiplex PCR; in TCRdb, only in-frame clones are kept and a portion is missing. The table records fewer than 50,000 clones, approximately 90% of them present only once. The genes are TRBV18 and TRBJ2-7; D might be TRBD2 (5 bases). This material consisted of PBMCs, taken around atezolizumab (anti-PD-L1) treatment. The receptor comes from a donor aged 40 or older with urothelial cancer. CDR3 sequence (DNA): TGTGCCAGCTCACCCTCTTTGGAGGTCGGCTACGAGCAGTACTTC. It encodes CASSPSLEVGYEQYF.